These 22 T cell receptor beta chains were all obtained from the same sample, sequenced in a study of shared clonotypes between healthy human individuals. The repertoire was sequenced with immunoSEQ multiplex PCR; TCRdb's copy has only in-frame clones and lacks some. This repertoire shows about 770,000 clones, approximately 72% found once; its top ten account for under 2%. Sequencing was carried out using memory CD4+ T cells sorted from blood. Subset noted: CD45RA-negative fraction. The source of these receptors is a young woman in good health.

The chain joins TRBV27 to TRBJ2-3; D gene uncertain. Between the trimmed V and J ends, which lost 3 bases and 8 bases, there was a span of 15 bases. The CDR3 extends over 14 amino acids. Germline CDR1 and CDR2: MNHEY and SMNVEV (reference sequence). The CDR3 loop reads CASSFTPRPFTQYF. Written as DNA, the CDR3 is TGTGCCAGCAGTTTCACGCCCAGGCCTTTTACGCAGTATTTT.

This clone occurred a few times. The chain is built from TRBV4-2 and TRBJ2-7; 8 nucleotides agree with TRBD2. This CDR3 comprises 16 residues. The junction had 5 bases not matched to a gene; V was cut back by 0 bases and J by 1 base. CDR1 and CDR2 (germline): LGHNA, YNFKEQ. The CDR3 sequence is CASSQEGLAGSYEQYF. In nucleotides, the CDR3 is TGTGCCAGCAGCCAAGAGGGGTTAGCGGGATCCTACGAGCAGTACTTC.

The V and J genes are TRBV9 and TRBJ2-1, with D unresolved. This CDR3 comprises 11 residues. Trimming removed 1 base from V and 9 bases from J, with 5 bases in between. The germline V gene encodes CDR1 SGDLS and CDR2 YYNGEE. CDR3 sequence reads: CASSVLPEQFF. The CDR3 DNA follows: TGTGCCAGCAGCGTACTACCTGAGCAGTTCTTC.

V usage is TRBV12-5 and J usage is TRBJ2-3; 10 bases fit TRBD2. The CDR3 is 13 amino acids. Per the germline V gene, CDR1 is LGHNT and CDR2 is FRNRAP. Unmatched junction bases numbered 5, after V lost 11 bases and J lost 3 bases. The CDR3: CASGTSATDTQYF. The CDR3 DNA sequence: TGTGCTTCCGGGACTAGCGCAACAGATACGCAGTATTTT.

J is TRBJ1-4 and V is TRBV6-6; D gene ambiguous. The CDR3 length is 14 residues. Germline-derived CDR1 and CDR2 are MNHNY and SVGAGI (reference sequence). V shed 2 bases and J shed 5 bases, with 9 bases lying between them. The CDR3 DNA reads as TGTGCCAGCAGTTACGGTCTGGAGAATGAAAAACTGTTTTTT. It specifies CASSYGLENEKLFF.

V gene TRBV5-5 combines with J gene TRBJ2-7, with D possibly being TRBD1 or TRBD2 (5 bases each). This CDR3 contains 16 residues. V lost 1 base to trimming and J lost 2 bases, with 16 bases between them. Germline CDR1 and CDR2: SGHKS and YYEKEE (reference sequence). CDR3 residues: CASSLNVGTPPYEQYF. DNA of the CDR3: TGTGCCAGCAGCTTGAACGTGGGGACGCCTCCCTACGAGCAGTACTTC.

V and J are TRBV27 and TRBJ2-7; possibly TRBD2 for D (5 bases). The V gene's germline CDR1 is MNHEY and CDR2 SMNVEV (reference sequence). The CDR3 spans 14 residues. V lost 0 bases to trimming and J lost 2 bases, with 8 bases between them. CDR3 in DNA: TGTGCCAGCAGTTTATCGAGGGATACCTACGAGCAGTACTTC. Translated, it gives CASSLSRDTYEQYF.

A note on this clone: The same CDR3 is also encoded by other DNA sequences in this sample. V gene TRBV28 combines with J gene TRBJ1-2; no firm D call. The CDR3 totals 14 residues. The germline CDR1 and CDR2 sequences are MDHEN and SYDVKM. Trimming cost V 8 bases and J 2 bases, with 15 bases left between them. This CDR3 is CASRRRGANYGYTF. CDR3 nucleotides: TGTGCCAGCCGCCGGCGGGGAGCGAACTATGGCTACACCTTC.

This clone is a singleton in its sample. The V call is TRBV19, the J call TRBJ2-2; TRBD2 aligns across 11 bases. V lost 4 bases and J lost 6; bases outside the gene matches: 16. This CDR3 spans 19 amino acids. Per the germline V gene, CDR1 is LNHDA and CDR2 is SQIVND (reference sequence). CDR3 DNA: TGTGCCAGTAGTAGAGGAACAGCCCGTAGCGGGAGGGCCCCCGGGGAGCTGTTTTTT. Protein sequence: CASSRGTARSGRAPGELFF.

This rearrangement joins TRBV9 to TRBJ2-1; the D gene is possibly TRBD1 (5 bases). This CDR3 is 16 amino acids long. In germline, CDR1 is SGDLS, CDR2 YYNGEE. V was trimmed by 4 bases and J by 5 bases, leaving 19 bases between them. DNA of the CDR3: TGTGCCAGCAGCCAAGTCCAGGGAACACTCGACAATGAGCAGTTCTTC. It specifies CASSQVQGTLDNEQFF.

This clone was recorded only once. The chain employs TRBV6-1 and TRBJ1-5; D not certain. V was clipped by 4 bases and J by 0 bases, with 10 bases between them. The CDR3 sequence is 15 residues long. From germline, CDR1 is MNHNS and CDR2 SASEGT. In DNA form, the CDR3 reads TGTGCCAGCAGTGGTCCGACTGATAGCAATCAGCCCCAGCATTTT. As protein: CASSGPTDSNQPQHF.

The V gene is TRBV21-1, the J gene TRBJ2-7. TRBV21-1 is given as a pseudogene. The CDR3 has 8 residues. CDR3: CASTEQYF. The CDR3 coding sequence is TGTGCCAGCACCGAGCAGTACTTC.

The rearrangement uses TRBV27 and TRBJ2-1; 9 bases are shared with TRBD2. There are 17 residues in the CDR3. Germline-derived CDR1 and CDR2 are MNHEY and SMNVEV (reference sequence). The J segment lost 1 base and the V segment lost 6 bases, leaving 10 bases of the junction unmatched. DNA for the CDR3: TGTGCCAGCAGCCCGGGCGGGAGGGCCAATTCCTACAATGAGCAGTTCTTC. The encoded protein is CASSPGGRANSYNEQFF.

For this clone: The sample holds other DNA sequences that translate to the same CDR3. The J gene is TRBJ2-1, the V gene TRBV7-2; perhaps TRBD1 as D (6 bases). Germline-derived CDR1 and CDR2 are SGHTA and FQGNSA. The V end was cut by 5 bases, the J end by 2 bases, with 10 bases between. The CDR3 is 14 amino acids. CDR3 DNA sequence: TGTGCCAGCAGCCAGGACAGCACCTACAATGAGCAGTTCTTC. Its translation: CASSQDSTYNEQFF.

A few counts support this clone. Different DNA sequences within this sample yield the same CDR3. The chain couples TRBV5-1 to TRBJ2-1; tentatively, D is TRBD2 (6 bases). The germline gives CDR1 SGHRS, CDR2 YFSETQ. The ends were cut back, 7 bases at V and 2 bases at J, with 16 bases in the middle. CDR3 length: 15 amino acids. The CDR3 loop is CASSPTGVAYNEQFF. CDR3 in DNA: TGCGCCAGCTCCCCAACGGGAGTGGCCTACAATGAGCAGTTCTTC.

The chain is built from TRBV19 and TRBJ2-7; the match to TRBD1 covers 9 bases. Germline lookup yields CDR1 LNHDA and CDR2 SQIVND (reference sequence). V lost 10 bases and J lost 6; bases outside the gene matches: 16. The CDR3 has 15 amino acids. The CDR3 protein is CATQSEGQGMIEQYF. CDR3 bases: TGTGCCACCCAATCCGAGGGACAGGGAATGATCGAGCAGTACTTC.

V and J are TRBV28 and TRBJ2-7; perhaps TRBD1 as D (5 bases). There are 15 residues in the CDR3. V was cut by 8 bases and J by 4 bases, with 21 bases left in between. Per germline, CDR1 MDHEN and CDR2 SYDVKM. The CDR3 DNA reads as TGTGCCAGCGGGGCTTTGTCTTTCTTAAGTTACGAGCAGTACTTC. It specifies CASGALSFLSYEQYF.

J is TRBJ2-7 and V is TRBV30, with a weak D call TRBD1 (6 bases). Trimming pared 0 bases from V and 2 bases from J, leaving 11 bases between. The length of the CDR3 is 14 residues. CDR1 GTSNPN and CDR2 SVGIG come from the germline V gene (reference sequence). The CDR3 DNA reads as TGTGCCTGGAGTGTACAGGGTATCACCTACGAGCAGTACTTC. It translates to CAWSVQGITYEQYF.

The chain is built from TRBV5-5 and TRBJ2-6; D tentatively fits TRBD1 or TRBD2 (5 bases each). With 6 bases removed from V and 1 base from J, the gap between germline ends came to 11 bases. The CDR3 extends over 15 amino acids. Per the germline V gene, CDR1 is SGHKS and CDR2 is YYEKEE (reference sequence). CDR3 sequence: CASTRWGSGANVLTF. The CDR3 DNA reads as TGTGCCAGCACCAGGTGGGGGTCTGGGGCCAACGTCCTGACTTTC.

This clone was recorded a few times. V and J are TRBV14 and TRBJ1-2; no clear D gene. V was clipped by 1 base and J by 5 bases, with 8 bases between them. Germline CDR1 SGHDN, CDR2 FVKESK. The CDR3 is made up of 13 amino acids. The DNA of the CDR3 is TGTGCCAGCAGCCAAGTAGGCGGATATGGCTACACCTTC. Protein: CASSQVGGYGYTF. Variable domain in full (rest from reference TRBV14 and TRBJ1-2): EAGVTQFPSHSVIEKGQTVTLRCDPISGHDNLYWYRRVMGKEIKFLLHFVKESKQDESGMPNNRFLAERTGGTYSTLKVQPAELEDSGVYFCASSQVGGYGYTFGSGTRLTVV.

This clone was counted at least ten times. The V call is TRBV30, the J call TRBJ2-1, with 7 bases fitting TRBD2. V lost 3 bases to trimming and J lost 4 bases; unmatched junction nucleotides: 3. The CDR3 runs to 13 residues. CDR1 is GTSNPN, CDR2 SVGIG, per germline (reference sequence). The CDR3 is CAWRGGTYNEQFF. CDR3 coding DNA: TGTGCCTGGAGGGGGGGGACTTACAATGAGCAGTTCTTC.

The chain employs TRBV18 and TRBJ2-2, with a possible D match to TRBD1 (6 bases). CDR3 length: 15 residues. Germline V gene data show CDR1 as KGHSH and CDR2 as LQKENI. The V end was cut by 6 bases, the J end by 4 bases, with 15 bases between. CDR3 protein: CASSPDDRPTGELFF. CDR3 coding DNA: TGTGCCAGCTCGCCGGACGACAGGCCCACCGGGGAGCTGTTTTTT.